Detailed here is one T cell receptor beta chain. Its target is unknown. The data stem from a study of cytomegalovirus exposure and HLA in healthy donors. Vbeta (60) and Jbeta (13) primers were used in the PCR. Some clones are missing from TCRdb's copy, which holds only in-frame ones; the method was immunoSEQ multiplex PCR. The sample includes 100,000 to 150,000 clones, around 73% seen only once; the top ten take approximately 1.6%. Germline CDR1 SEHNR, CDR2 FQNEAQ (reference sequence). Deletions cut 5 bases from V and 0 bases from J, with 10 bases between. The CDR3 spans 14 residues. Overall study findings and caveats: Researchers counted roughly 150 TCR beta chains as cytomegalovirus-associated. Indistinguishable V segments such as TRBV6-2 and TRBV6-3 were excluded. Rare TCR sequences predominated, though certain public TCRs were found in many donors. Using the classifier, cytomegalovirus status was reportedly diagnosed with high specificity and sensitivity.

This sequence was found in a female donor in good health and CMV-seronegative. Sequencing was performed on PBMCs. The chain links TRBV7-9 to TRBJ1-2, with D unclear. CDR3 DNA sequence: TGTGCCAGCAGCCCTCGCGGATCTAACTATGGCTACACCTTC. This translates into CASSPRGSNYGYTF.